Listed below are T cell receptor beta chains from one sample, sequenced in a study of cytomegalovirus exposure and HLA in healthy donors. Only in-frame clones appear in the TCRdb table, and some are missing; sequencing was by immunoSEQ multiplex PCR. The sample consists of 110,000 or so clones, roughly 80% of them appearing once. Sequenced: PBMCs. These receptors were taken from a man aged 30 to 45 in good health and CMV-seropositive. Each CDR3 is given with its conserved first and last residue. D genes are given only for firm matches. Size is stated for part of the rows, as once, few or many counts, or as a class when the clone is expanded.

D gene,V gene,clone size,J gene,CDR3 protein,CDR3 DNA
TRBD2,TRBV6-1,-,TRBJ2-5,CASSGGTSGGAGETQYF,TGTGCCAGCAGTGGAGGGACTAGCGGGGGGGCCGGGGAGACCCAGTACTTC
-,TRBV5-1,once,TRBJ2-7,CASSLTAGGGEQYF,TGCGCCAGCAGCTTGACCGCCGGTGGGGGGGAGCAGTACTTC
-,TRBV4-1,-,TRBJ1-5,CASSQGIQNNQPQHF,TGCGCCAGCAGCCAAGGGATACAGAACAATCAGCCCCAGCATTTT
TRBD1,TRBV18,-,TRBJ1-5,CASSPTGFDQPQHF,TGTGCCAGCTCACCGACAGGGTTCGATCAGCCCCAGCATTTT
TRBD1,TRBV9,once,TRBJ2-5,CASSVGAGGETQYF,TGTGCCAGCAGCGTAGGTGCAGGGGGAGAGACCCAGTACTTC
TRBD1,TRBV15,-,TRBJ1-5,CATSEGQRSNQPQHF,TGTGCCACCAGCGAGGGACAGCGGAGCAATCAGCCCCAGCATTTT
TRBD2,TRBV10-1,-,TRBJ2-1,CASSAAGVGDNEQFF,TGCGCCAGCAGTGCGGCGGGAGTAGGGGACAATGAGCAGTTCTTC
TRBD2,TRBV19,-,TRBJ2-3,CASRGGGGTDTQYF,TGTGCCAGTAGGGGCGGGGGGGGCACAGATACGCAGTATTTT
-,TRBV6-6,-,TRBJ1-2,CASSYSEANYGYTF,TGTGCCAGCAGTTACTCGGAGGCTAACTATGGCTACACCTTC
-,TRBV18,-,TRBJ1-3,CASSPPEGSRDTIYF,TGTGCCAGCTCACCACCGGAGGGATCAAGGGACACCATATATTTT
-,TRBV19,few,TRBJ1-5,CASIRNQPQHF,TGTGCAAGCATACGCAATCAGCCCCAGCATTTT
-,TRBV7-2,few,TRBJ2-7,CASSQPGTTKVNEQYF,TGTGCCAGCAGCCAACCCGGGACAACGAAGGTCAACGAGCAGTACTTC
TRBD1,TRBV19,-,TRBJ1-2,CASSTGTANYGYTF,TGTGCCAGTAGTACCGGGACAGCCAACTATGGCTACACCTTC
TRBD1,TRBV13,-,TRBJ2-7,CASSPAGTGHEQYF,TGTGCCAGCAGCCCCGCCGGGACAGGGCACGAGCAGTACTTC
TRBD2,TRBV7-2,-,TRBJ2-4,CASCLTGGGDIQYF,TGTGCCAGCTGCCTCACGGGAGGGGGGGACATTCAGTACTTC
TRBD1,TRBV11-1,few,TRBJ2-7,CASSVDYTGQGYEQYF,TGTGCCAGCAGCGTAGACTACACGGGACAGGGCTACGAGCAGTACTTC
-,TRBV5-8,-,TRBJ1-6,CASSLSVMDSPLHF,TGTGCCAGCAGCTTGTCAGTCATGGATTCACCCCTCCACTTT
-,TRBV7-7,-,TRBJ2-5,CASSLNRVETQYF,TGTGCTAGCAGCTTGAACAGGGTGGAGACCCAGTACTTC
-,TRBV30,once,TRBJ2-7,CAWSALGRGEQYF,TGTGCCTGGAGTGCCCTAGGAAGGGGCGAGCAGTACTTC
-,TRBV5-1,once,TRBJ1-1,CASSFLPPRTEAFF,TGCGCCAGCAGCTTCCTGCCCCCTAGGACTGAAGCTTTCTTT
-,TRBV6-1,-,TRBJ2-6,CASSDRTAGANVLTF,TGTGCCAGCAGTGACCGGACAGCGGGGGCCAACGTCCTGACTTTC
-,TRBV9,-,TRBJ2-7,CASSVQEAGEQYF,TGTGCCAGCAGCGTTCAGGAAGCTGGCGAGCAGTACTTC
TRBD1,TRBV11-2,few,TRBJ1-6,CASSSPPGTGANSPLHF,TGTGCCAGCAGCTCGCCACCCGGGACAGGGGCTAATTCACCCCTCCACTTT
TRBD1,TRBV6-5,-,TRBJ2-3,CASSYGQGTDTQYF,TGTGCCAGCAGCTACGGACAGGGCACAGATACGCAGTATTTT